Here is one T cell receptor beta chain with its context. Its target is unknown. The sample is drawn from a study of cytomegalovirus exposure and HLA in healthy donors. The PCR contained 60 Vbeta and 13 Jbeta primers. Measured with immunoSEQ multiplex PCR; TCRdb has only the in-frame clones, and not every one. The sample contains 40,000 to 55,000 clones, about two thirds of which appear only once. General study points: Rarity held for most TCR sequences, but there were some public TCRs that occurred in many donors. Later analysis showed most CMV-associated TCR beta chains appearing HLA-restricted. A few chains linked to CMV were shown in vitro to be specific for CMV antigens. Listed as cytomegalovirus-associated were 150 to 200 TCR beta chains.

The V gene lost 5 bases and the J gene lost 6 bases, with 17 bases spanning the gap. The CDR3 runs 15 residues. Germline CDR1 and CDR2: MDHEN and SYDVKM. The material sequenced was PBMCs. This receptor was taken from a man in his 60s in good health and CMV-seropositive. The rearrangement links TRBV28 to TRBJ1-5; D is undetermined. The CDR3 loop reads CASSRWEGYGQPQHF. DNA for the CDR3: TGTGCCAGCAGTCGGTGGGAGGGATATGGTCAGCCCCAGCATTTT.